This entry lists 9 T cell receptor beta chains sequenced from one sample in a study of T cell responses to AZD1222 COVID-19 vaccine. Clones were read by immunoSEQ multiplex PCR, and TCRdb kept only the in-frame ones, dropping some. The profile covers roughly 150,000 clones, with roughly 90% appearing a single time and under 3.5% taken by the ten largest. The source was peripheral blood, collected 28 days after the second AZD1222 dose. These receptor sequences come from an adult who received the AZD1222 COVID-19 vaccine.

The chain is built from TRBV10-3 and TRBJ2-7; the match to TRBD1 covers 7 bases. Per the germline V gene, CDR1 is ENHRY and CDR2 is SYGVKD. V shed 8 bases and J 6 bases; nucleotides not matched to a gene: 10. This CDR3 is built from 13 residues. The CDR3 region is CAIVGQEYSEQYF. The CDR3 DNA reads TGTGCCATCGTTGGACAGGAATATTCCGAGCAGTACTTC.

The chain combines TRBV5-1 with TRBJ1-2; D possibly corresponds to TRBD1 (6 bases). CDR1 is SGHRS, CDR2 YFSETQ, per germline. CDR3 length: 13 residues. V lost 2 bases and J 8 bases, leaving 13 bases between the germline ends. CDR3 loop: CASSFGGSGGYTF. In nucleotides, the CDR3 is TGCGCCAGCAGCTTTGGGGGCTCAGGAGGCTACACCTTC.

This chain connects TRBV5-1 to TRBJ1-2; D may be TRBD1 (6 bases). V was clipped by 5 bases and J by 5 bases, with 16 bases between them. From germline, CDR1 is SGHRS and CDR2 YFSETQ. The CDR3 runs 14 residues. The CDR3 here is CASRSGTTTYGYTF. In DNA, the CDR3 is TGCGCCAGCAGATCCGGGACAACGACTTATGGCTACACCTTC.

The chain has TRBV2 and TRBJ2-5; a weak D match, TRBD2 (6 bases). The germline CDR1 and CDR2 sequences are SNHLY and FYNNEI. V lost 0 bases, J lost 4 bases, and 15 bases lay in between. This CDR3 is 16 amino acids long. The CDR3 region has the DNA TGTGCCAGCAGTGAAGCCGACAAACTAGCTGGAGAGACCCAGTACTTC. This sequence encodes CASSEADKLAGETQYF.

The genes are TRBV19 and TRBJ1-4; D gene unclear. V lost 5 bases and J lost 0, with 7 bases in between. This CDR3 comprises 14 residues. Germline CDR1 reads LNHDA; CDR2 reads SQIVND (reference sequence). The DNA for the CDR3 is TGTGCCAGTAGTCTAGCGTCAACTAATGAAAAACTGTTTTTT. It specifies CASSLASTNEKLFF.

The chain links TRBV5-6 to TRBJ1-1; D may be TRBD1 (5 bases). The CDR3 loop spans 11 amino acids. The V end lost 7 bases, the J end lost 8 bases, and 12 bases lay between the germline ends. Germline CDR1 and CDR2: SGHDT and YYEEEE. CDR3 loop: CASSAGGEAFF. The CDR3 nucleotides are TGTGCCAGCTCGGCGGGGGGAGAAGCTTTCTTT.

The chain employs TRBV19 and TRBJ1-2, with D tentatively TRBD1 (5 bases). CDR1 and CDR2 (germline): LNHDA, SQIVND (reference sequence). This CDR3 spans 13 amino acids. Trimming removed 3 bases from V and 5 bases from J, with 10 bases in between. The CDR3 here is CASSMSTDYGYTF. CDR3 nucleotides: TGTGCCAGTAGTATGTCGACAGATTATGGCTACACCTTC.

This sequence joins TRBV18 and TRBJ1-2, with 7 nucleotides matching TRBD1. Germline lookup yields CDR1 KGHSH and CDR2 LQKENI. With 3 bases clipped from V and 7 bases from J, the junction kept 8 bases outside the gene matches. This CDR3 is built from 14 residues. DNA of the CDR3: TGTGCCAGCTCACCCACGGACAGGCTGTCTGGCTACACCTTC. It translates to CASSPTDRLSGYTF.

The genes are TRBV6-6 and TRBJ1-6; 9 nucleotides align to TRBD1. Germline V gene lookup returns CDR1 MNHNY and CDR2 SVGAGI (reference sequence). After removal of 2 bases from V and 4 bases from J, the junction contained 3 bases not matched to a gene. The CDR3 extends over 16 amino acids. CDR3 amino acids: CASSYRQGEYNSPLHF. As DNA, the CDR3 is TGTGCCAGCAGTTACAGACAGGGGGAATATAATTCACCCCTCCACTTT.